One and the same sample provided the 29 T cell receptor beta chains below, sequenced in a study of CD8 T cells in Susac syndrome. Random hexamers were used to reverse transcribe about 0.45 to 1 ug of RNA. Each CDR3 protein is one row after TCRdb ran MiXCR on the immunoSEQ multiplex PCR reads. The data show 170,000 or so distinct CDR3 sequences, roughly 95% seen once. Sequencing was done on a sample of CD4+ T cells from PBMCs. All receptors come from a human donor with Susac syndrome.

The J gene is TRBJ2-7, the V gene TRBV20-1; the match to TRBD2 covers 10 bases. V was pared by 7 bases and J by 2 bases, with 11 bases of the junction left unmatched. Germline V lookup: CDR1 DFQATT, CDR2 SNEGSKA (reference sequence). The CDR3 contains 15 residues. The CDR3, as DNA: TGCAGTGGACATACGACACTAGCGGGACCCTACGAGCAGTACTTC. Its protein is CSGHTTLAGPYEQYF.

The chain couples TRBV6-2 or TRBV6-3 to TRBJ2-1; no definite D call. V shed 6 bases and J shed 8 bases, with 8 bases lying between them. In germline, CDR1 is MNHEY, CDR2 SVGEGT. This CDR3 has 11 amino acids. CDR3 bases: TGTGCCAGCAGCCTAGTCTATGAGCAGTTCTTC. It codes for CASSLVYEQFF.

The genes are TRBV14 and TRBJ1-2; possibly TRBD1 for D (6 bases). Trimming took off 3 bases at V and 7 bases at J, with 9 bases between the two ends. The CDR3 runs 12 residues. Germline CDR1 is SGHDN and CDR2 is FVKESK. The CDR3 is CASSHGQRGYTF. DNA of the CDR3: TGTGCCAGCAGCCATGGACAGCGTGGCTACACCTTC.

The rearrangement links TRBV6-2 or TRBV6-3 to TRBJ2-7; 9 nucleotides match TRBD2. Germline V CDR1 and CDR2: MNHEY, SVGEGT. Trimming removed 3 bases from V and 5 bases from J; junction bases left unmatched: 8. CDR3 length: 15 amino acids. The CDR3 DNA follows: TGTGCCAGCAGTTATAGGCTAGCGGGGATGAACGAGCAGTACGTC. Amino acid sequence: CASSYRLAGMNEQYV.

The V gene is TRBV12-3 or TRBV12-4, the J gene TRBJ1-5; no clear D gene. The V end was cut by 3 bases, the J end by 5 bases, with 11 bases between. The length of the CDR3 is 14 residues. CDR3 sequence reads: CASSFGGFDQPQHF. CDR3 coding DNA: TGTGCCAGCAGTTTTGGAGGGTTCGATCAGCCCCAGCATTTT.

CDR3 bases: TGTGCCATAGCCGGGACAGGGAATGACGAGCAGTACTTC. Its translation is CAIAGTGNDEQYF. This chain uses TRBV10-3 with TRBJ2-7; TRBD1 agrees at 9 bases. Germline CDR1 reads ENHRY; CDR2 reads SYGVKD. The V gene end was trimmed by 9 bases and the J gene end by 5 bases; junction bases not matched to a gene: 8. This CDR3 has 13 amino acids.

The chain combines TRBV29-1 with TRBJ2-1; no clear D. Per germline, CDR1 SQVTM and CDR2 ANQGSEA. This CDR3 comprises 17 residues. V dropped 0 bases and J dropped 6 bases, with 21 bases sitting between them. CDR3 in DNA: TGCAGCGTTGAAGATTTTGGGGTTCACGTAAGGCTCAATGAGCAGTTCTTC. This encodes CSVEDFGVHVRLNEQFF.

The gene calls are TRBV5-1 and TRBJ2-5, with D uncertain. V was trimmed by 0 bases and J by 5 bases, leaving 11 bases between them. CDR3 length: 14 residues. Germline-derived CDR1 and CDR2 are SGHRS and YFSETQ. The DNA for the CDR3 is TGCGCCAGCAGCTTGGGGGCAGTCAGTGAGACCCAGTACTTC. Translating gives CASSLGAVSETQYF.

This clonotype has only a few counts. The V gene is TRBV3-1, the J gene TRBJ2-5, with 8 nucleotides matching TRBD1. Germline assignment: CDR1 LGHDT and CDR2 YNNKEL (reference sequence). The CDR3 runs to 14 residues. The V gene end was trimmed by 8 bases and the J gene end by 2 bases; junction bases not matched to a gene: 7. The CDR3 spells CASSPGTGQETQYF. The DNA of the CDR3 is TGTGCCAGCTCCCCCGGGACAGGACAAGAGACCCAGTACTTC.

This clonotype occurred once. The chain combines TRBV28 with TRBJ1-2; D not resolved. The V gene's germline CDR1 is MDHEN and CDR2 SYDVKM. The V end was cut by 5 bases, the J end by 7 bases, with 11 bases between. This CDR3 has 12 residues. CDR3 in DNA: TGTGCCAGCAGTCAGACCCTCGGTGGCTACACCTTC. This sequence encodes CASSQTLGGYTF.

The rearrangement uses TRBV7-8 and TRBJ2-1; 9 bases align to TRBD1. The CDR3 covers 13 residues. Germline assignment: CDR1 SGHVS and CDR2 FQNEAQ. J was trimmed by 10 bases and V by 1 base; bases with no gene match: 2. The DNA of the CDR3 is TGTGCCAGCAGCTTAGGGACAGGGGTCGAGCAGTTCTTC. Translating it yields CASSLGTGVEQFF.

This sequence joins TRBV11-2 and TRBJ2-4; either TRBD1 or TRBD2 may supply D (6 bases each). V gave up 6 bases and J gave up 2 bases, with 14 bases separating them. Per germline, CDR1 SGHAT and CDR2 FQNNGV. The length of the CDR3 is 15 residues. Here the CDR3 reads CASRPRGVPKNIQYF. CDR3 nucleotide sequence: TGTGCCAGCAGACCTAGGGGGGTTCCCAAAAACATTCAGTACTTC.

This rearrangement joins TRBV19 to TRBJ1-6; D is undetermined. Germline V gene lookup returns CDR1 LNHDA and CDR2 SQIVND (reference sequence). The CDR3 covers 17 residues. The V end lost 3 bases, the J end lost 0 bases, and 12 bases lay between the germline ends. The CDR3 DNA reads TGTGCCAGTAGTATCCGGGTCGCGAGCTCCTATAATTCACCCCTCCACTTT. Translating gives CASSIRVASSYNSPLHF.

The chain couples TRBV25-1 to TRBJ2-2; perhaps TRBD1 as D (5 bases). V was shortened by 4 bases and J by 5 bases, with 8 bases between the two germline ends. This CDR3 is 13 amino acids long. Germline V lookup: CDR1 MGHDK, CDR2 SYGVNS. The CDR3 DNA reads TGTGCCAGCAGTGGGCAGGGTACCGGGGAGCTGTTTTTT. Protein: CASSGQGTGELFF.

The rearrangement links TRBV6-4 to TRBJ2-1; D not resolved. V was pared by 4 bases and J by 3 bases, with 7 bases between. CDR3 length equals 13 residues. Germline V gives CDR1 MRHNA, CDR2 SNTAGT. In DNA form, the CDR3 reads TGTGCCAGCAGTGGTGAACTCTACAATGAGCAGTTCTTC. Translated, it gives CASSGELYNEQFF.

The V call is TRBV12-3 or TRBV12-4, the J call TRBJ2-2; D might be TRBD1 (6 bases). The CDR3 is made up of 15 amino acids. Between the trimmed V and J ends, which lost 5 bases and 6 bases, there was a span of 16 bases. For the CDR3, the DNA is TGTGCCAGCAGTCCCACCGGGACACTTGCCGGGGAGCTGTTTTTT. Amino acid sequence: CASSPTGTLAGELFF.

J is TRBJ2-1 and V is TRBV29-1; no firm D call. The CDR3 has 14 residues. V lost 4 bases and J lost 5, with 15 bases in between. Looked up from germline, CDR1 is SQVTM and CDR2 is ANQGSEA. The CDR3, as DNA: TGCAGCGTTGTAGAGTCTTCGAGGAACAATGAGCAGTTCTTC. Its protein is CSVVESSRNNEQFF.

The chain links TRBV5-1 to TRBJ2-6, with 7 bases lining up with TRBD1. Per germline, CDR1 SGHRS and CDR2 YFSETQ. V shed 3 bases, J shed 4 bases, and the junction held 4 bases outside the gene matches. CDR3 size: 15 residues. The CDR3 DNA follows: TGCGCCAGCAGCTCCCAGGGGGTAGGGGCCAACGTCCTGACTTTC. Amino acid sequence: CASSSQGVGANVLTF.

V gene TRBV30 combines with J gene TRBJ2-7, with a tentative D call TRBD1 (6 bases). The length of the CDR3 is 14 residues. Germline V gene sequence: CDR1 GTSNPN, CDR2 SVGIG (reference sequence). The V end was cut by 3 bases, the J end by 2 bases, with 14 bases between. CDR3 loop: CAWSQGSVPYEQYF. The CDR3 DNA sequence: TGTGCCTGGAGCCAGGGGTCGGTTCCCTACGAGCAGTACTTC.

The chain has TRBV9 and TRBJ2-4; TRBD1 is a possible D gene (7 bases). CDR3 length: 15 residues. Trimming cost V 0 bases and J 9 bases, with 16 bases left between them. CDR1 and CDR2 (germline): SGDLS, YYNGEE. The CDR3 DNA reads TGTGCCAGCAGCGTAGGACCGGGTCAGGGGGGCATTCAGTACTTC. Protein sequence: CASSVGPGQGGIQYF.

V is TRBV19 and J is TRBJ2-7, with TRBD1 as a possible D gene (6 bases). V was clipped by 3 bases and J by 3 bases, with 12 bases between them. The CDR3 is 14 amino acids. The germline CDR1 and CDR2 sequences are LNHDA and SQIVND (reference sequence). DNA of the CDR3: TGTGCCAGTAGTATTTCCGGACAGAACTACGAGCAGTACTTC. Protein product: CASSISGQNYEQYF.

V gene TRBV11-1 combines with J gene TRBJ2-3; TRBD2 matches at 14 bases. V gave up 3 bases and J gave up 0 bases; unmatched junction bases: 11. Germline assignment: CDR1 SGHAT and CDR2 FQDESV (reference sequence). This CDR3 spans 20 amino acids. The CDR3 region is CASSFTGTSGGPGSTDTQYF. The CDR3 nucleotides read TGTGCCAGCAGCTTCACCGGGACTAGCGGGGGCCCTGGAAGCACAGATACGCAGTATTTT.

The chain employs TRBV5-1 and TRBJ2-7; D gene ambiguous. The CDR3 covers 15 residues. Looked up from germline, CDR1 is SGHRS and CDR2 is YFSETQ. The V and J ends lost 2 bases and 2 bases respectively, with 14 bases between them. CDR3 sequence reads: CASSFLGSSAYEQYF. CDR3 nucleotides: TGCGCCAGCAGCTTCCTCGGCAGTTCGGCCTACGAGCAGTACTTC.

J is TRBJ1-3 and V is TRBV4-3; D ambiguous. Trimming cost V 5 bases and J 4 bases, with 9 bases left between them. Looked up from germline, CDR1 is LGHNA and CDR2 is YSLEER. The CDR3 is 13 residues long. This CDR3 is CASSSNPGNTIYF. CDR3 DNA: TGCGCCAGCAGCTCTAATCCGGGAAACACCATATATTTT.

This chain uses TRBV18 with TRBJ2-7; 10 bases are shared with TRBD2. The CDR3 loop spans 14 amino acids. Germline V gene data show CDR1 as KGHSH and CDR2 as LQKENI. V dropped 2 bases and J dropped 7; count of bases not matched to a gene: 5. DNA for the CDR3: TGTGCCAGCTCACCAAAGCGGGAGGGCCTTGAGCAGTACTTC. Protein: CASSPKREGLEQYF.

The chain joins TRBV5-1 to TRBJ2-5; D possibly uses TRBD1 or TRBD2 (5 bases each). The CDR3 contains 13 residues. The V gene's germline CDR1 is SGHRS and CDR2 YFSETQ. Trimming took 7 bases from V and 2 from J, leaving 12 bases between them. The CDR3 region is CASGPGGQETQYF. As DNA, the CDR3 is TGCGCCAGCGGACCTGGGGGTCAAGAGACCCAGTACTTC.

Written as DNA, the CDR3 is TGTGCCAGCAGCTTAGGGTCTCTACGGTCCCCCACAGATACGCAGTATTTT. Encoded protein: CASSLGSLRSPTDTQYF. This chain joins TRBV11-2 and TRBJ2-3, with D hard to call. Trimming stripped 1 base from V and 2 bases from J, with 16 bases between. The CDR3 is 17 amino acids. CDR1 is SGHAT and CDR2 is FQNNGV in the germline V gene.

The rearrangement joins TRBV2 to TRBJ2-7; possible D gene TRBD1, 6 bases. The germline gives CDR1 SNHLY, CDR2 FYNNEI. The germline V and J ends were trimmed by 6 bases and 3 bases, with 12 bases remaining between them. There are 13 residues in the CDR3. In DNA form, the CDR3 reads TGTGCCAGCAGCGCCCAGGGGCTCTACGAGCAGTACGTC. It encodes CASSAQGLYEQYV.

The V gene is TRBV7-9, the J gene TRBJ1-5; a weak D match, TRBD1 (5 bases). CDR1 and CDR2 (germline): SEHNR, FQNEAQ (reference sequence). V dropped 0 bases and J dropped 3 bases, with 9 bases sitting between them. The CDR3 sequence is 15 residues long. The CDR3 reads CASSLALGDNQPQHF. In nucleotides, the CDR3 is TGTGCCAGCAGCTTAGCTTTGGGGGACAATCAGCCCCAGCATTTT.